This entry describes one T cell receptor beta chain. Documented time point: pretreatment peripheral blood. The germline V gene has CDR1 LNHDA and CDR2 SQIVND (reference sequence). The CDR3 extends over 13 amino acids. V lost 5 bases to trimming and J lost 6 bases; unmatched junction nucleotides: 4. The sample comes from a study of PD-L1 blockade in urothelial cancer. Sequenced by immunoSEQ multiplex PCR; TCRdb stores in-frame clones only, minus some. The data hold 56,000 or so clones, with 85% observed a single time. This specimen was PBMCs, taken around atezolizumab (anti-PD-L1) treatment. This clonotype was sampled from a man between 65 and 80 years old with urothelial cancer. The rearrangement uses TRBV19 and TRBJ2-1, with TRBD2 matching over 7 bases. CDR3 DNA: TGTGCCAGTAGTCCCGGGAGGATCAATGAGCAGTTCTTC. It is translated as CASSPGRINEQFF.